This T cell receptor beta chain was captured by sequencing in a study of T cell responses to AZD1222 COVID-19 vaccine. Clones were sequenced by immunoSEQ multiplex PCR, and TCRdb holds only the in-frame ones, with some missing. The table records 120,000 to 150,000 clones, more than 85% of them present only once. This CDR3 comprises 11 residues. The ends were cut back, 5 bases at V and 8 bases at J, with 9 bases in the middle. CDR1 SEHNR and CDR2 FQNEAQ come from the germline V gene (reference sequence). The V and J genes are TRBV7-9 and TRBJ1-1; tentatively, D is TRBD1 (5 bases). The input for sequencing was peripheral blood, taken on day 0 of AZD1222 vaccination. The sequence was obtained from an adult in good health. The CDR3 here is CASSPRTEAFF. The CDR3 coding sequence is TGTGCCAGCAGCCCCCGGACAGAAGCTTTCTTT.